This TCR beta chain was recovered during a study of T cell responses to AZD1222 COVID-19 vaccine. The repertoire was sequenced with immunoSEQ multiplex PCR; TCRdb's copy has only in-frame clones and lacks some. The profile shows more than 150,000 clones, about 89% of them singletons. Researchers grouped second doses given at about 4 or about 12 weeks into one pool. General study points: White British donors predominated, females outnumbered males, and clonal diversity was possibly underestimated. Recipients of two AZD1222 doses showed rising Spike-specific TCR breadth and depth. Unmutated variant regions are reportedly targeted by nearly half of spike-specific TCRs.

Germline V gene sequence: CDR1 SGHDN, CDR2 FVKESK. Trimming pared 0 bases from V and 2 bases from J, leaving 6 bases between. This CDR3 has 14 amino acids. As regards this clone: The antigen remains unidentified.

The sample consisted of peripheral blood, taken 28 days after the second AZD1222 dose. This chain connects TRBV14 to TRBJ2-3; no firm D call. The TCR was taken from an adult who received the AZD1222 COVID-19 vaccine. The CDR3 reads CASSQEWDTDTQYF. In DNA form, the CDR3 reads TGTGCCAGCAGCCAAGAGTGGGACACAGATACGCAGTATTTT.